This T cell receptor (beta chain) is drawn from a study of Ad26.COV2.S vaccination and SARS-CoV-2 variants. Study overall: Ad26.COV2.S shots went into the muscle once or twice, 56 days apart.

Libraries were prepared by immunoSEQ multiplex PCR; TCRdb keeps only in-frame clonotypes and omits some of them. Altogether around 340,000 clones are present, approximately 90% being singletons, with the ten largest covering 6.4%. V was clipped by 5 bases and J by 10 bases, with 19 bases between them. The CDR3 spans 15 residues. Looked up from germline, CDR1 is SGHRS and CDR2 is YFSETQ. Treatment defined: roughly 20 received Ad26.COV2.S at low or high dose, single or two shots; roughly five received placebo; per-sample allocation not given. Sampling happened 63 days after the first vaccine or placebo injection. The sample came from a Boston adult aged 18-55 years. Ad26.COV2.S expressed prefusion-stabilized spike from the original Wuhan strain.

Sequencing was performed on peripheral blood, taken in a trial of Ad26.COV2.S vaccine versus placebo. This chain joins TRBV5-1 and TRBJ1-6, with D unclear. The clonotype was recovered from a person between 18 and 59 years old who received the Ad26.COV2.S COVID-19 vaccine or a placebo. CDR3 sequence: CASRVPLDGDSPLHF. CDR3 nucleotide sequence: TGCGCCAGCAGAGTCCCCTTAGACGGAGACTCACCCCTCCACTTT.